One sample yielded the 26 T cell receptor beta chains listed below, sequenced in a study of CD8+CD57+ T cells in acquired aplastic anemia. The authors sequenced patients whose flow cytometry had shown CD8+CD57+ cell expansion. CDR3 and TCR beta VDJ profiling relied on a genomic DNA template. TCRdb re-called the reads through MiXCR, storing one row per CDR3 protein. The sample shows approximately 220,000 distinct CDR3 sequences, about half of them seen only once. The sequenced sample consisted of sorted CD4+, CD8+, or CD8+CD57+ T cells (not recorded which) from PBMCs. The source of these receptors is a human donor with aplastic anemia.

In its sample, this clonotype was seen many times. This chain uses TRBV5-1 with TRBJ1-1, with 9 bases fitting TRBD1. The germline gives CDR1 SGHRS, CDR2 YFSETQ. The CDR3 consists of 17 residues. The V segment lost 3 bases and the J segment 1 base; nucleotides outside the gene matches: 10. CDR3 DNA: TGCGCCAGCAGCTCTCGCCCACCGGGACAGGGGAACACTGAAGCTTTCTTT. It encodes CASSSRPPGQGNTEAFF.

The gene calls are TRBV12-3 or TRBV12-4 and TRBJ2-6, with TRBD1 matching over 11 bases. The CDR3 runs to 17 residues. V lost 4 bases and J lost 2; bases outside the gene matches: 4. CDR3 loop: CASSWDRGVAGANVLTF. The CDR3 nucleotides read TGTGCCAGCAGTTGGGACAGGGGGGTCGCTGGGGCCAACGTCCTGACTTTC.

Concerning this clonotype: The junction does not match germline at one end; this may be a read error. The V call is TRBV10-3, the J call TRBJ2-3; weak D call: TRBD2 (6 bases). The CDR3 consists of 15 residues. Germline loops: CDR1 ENHRY, CDR2 SYGVKD. CDR3 residues: CASSHGTSSTDTQYF. As DNA, the CDR3 is TGTGCCAGCAGTCATGGGACTTCTAGCACAGATACGCAGTATTTT.

The rearrangement joins TRBV3-1 to TRBJ2-2; D uncertain. CDR3 length equals 14 residues. Trimming removed 6 bases at V and 5 bases at J, with 13 bases between. Germline values: CDR1 LGHDT, CDR2 YNNKEL (reference sequence). CDR3 nucleotide sequence: TGTGCCAGCAGGAACGGTTTACGGACCGGGGAGCTGTTTTTT. Translation gives CASRNGLRTGELFF.

There are a few counts of this clonotype. This CDR3 is CASSGAGTGFSGANVLTF. CDR3 in DNA: TGTGCCAGCAGTGGTGCCGGGACAGGCTTCTCTGGGGCCAACGTCCTGACTTTC. The V gene is TRBV25-1, the J gene TRBJ2-6; 8 positions agree with TRBD1. V shed 4 bases and J 0 bases; nucleotides not matched to a gene: 8. Germline CDR1 reads MGHDK; CDR2 reads SYGVNS. The CDR3 sequence is 18 residues long.

The chain employs TRBV7-2 and TRBJ1-5; no definite D call. CDR3 length: 13 residues. V was clipped by 2 bases and J by 6 bases, with 8 bases between them. Per the germline V gene, CDR1 is SGHTA and CDR2 is FQGNSA. CDR3 sequence (DNA): TGTGCCAGCAGCTTATCGGTGGGTCAGCCCCAGCATTTT. This encodes CASSLSVGQPQHF. Using reference TRBV7-2 and TRBJ1-5 for the parts outside the CDR3, the full variable domain is GAGVSQSPSNKVTEKGKDVELRCDPISGHTALYWYRQSLGQGLEFLIYFQGNSAPDKSGLPSDRFSAERTGGSVSTLTIQRTQQEDSAVYLCASSLSVGQPQHFGDGTRLSIL.

The table lists this clonotype with many counts. This chain uses TRBV5-1 with TRBJ2-5; D assignment may be TRBD1 or TRBD2 (7 bases each). Trimming took off 7 bases at V and 4 bases at J, with 20 bases between the two ends. The CDR3 is made up of 15 amino acids. Germline CDR1 reads SGHRS; CDR2 reads YFSETQ. The CDR3 sequence: CASAAQGGPGETQYF. CDR3 in DNA: TGCGCCAGCGCCGCGCAGGGGGGGCCAGGAGAGACCCAGTACTTC.

This CDR3 reads CATMEVGEAFF. Here the CDR3 DNA reads TGTGCCACCATGGAAGTAGGTGAAGCTTTCTTT. The gene calls are TRBV2 and TRBJ1-1; no reliable D call. Germline loops: CDR1 SNHLY, CDR2 FYNNEI. With 10 bases removed from V and 7 bases from J, the gap between germline ends came to 13 bases. The CDR3 runs to 11 residues.

For this clonotype: This may be a read error, as it is one base from a much larger clone. The chain uses TRBV5-6 and TRBJ2-3; 11 bases align to TRBD2. Unmatched junction bases numbered 13, after V lost 3 bases and J lost 10 bases. This CDR3 has 16 amino acids. The germline gives CDR1 SGHDT, CDR2 YYEEEE. CDR3: CASSSLAGGSRGAQYF. In DNA form, the CDR3 reads TGTGCCAGCAGCTCGTTAGCGGGGGGGTCCAGGGGTGCGCAGTATTTT.

V usage is TRBV7-8 and J usage is TRBJ2-7; unclear D gene. CDR1 and CDR2 (germline): SGHVS, FQNEAQ. Trimming cost V 6 bases and J 6 bases, with 15 bases left between them. The CDR3 length is 13 residues. The CDR3 here is CASRKSDAREQYF. The CDR3 DNA follows: TGTGCCAGCAGAAAATCGGACGCCCGCGAGCAGTACTTC.

This chain connects TRBV25-1 to TRBJ1-2; 7 bases are shared with TRBD1. The CDR3 covers 13 residues. Trimming cost V 4 bases and J 5 bases; bases outside gene matches: 4. Germline lookup yields CDR1 MGHDK and CDR2 SYGVNS. The CDR3 bases are TGTGCCAGCAGTGCGGGACAGCCGTATGGCTACACCTTC. Translation: CASSAGQPYGYTF.

This clonotype came up a few times. This rearrangement joins TRBV5-4 to TRBJ2-5; TRBD2 matches 12 bases. CDR3 length: 17 residues. Germline CDR1 SGHNT, CDR2 YYREEE (reference sequence). With V trimmed by 1 base and J by 4 bases, 8 bases remained unmatched. In nucleotides, the CDR3 is TGTGCCAGCAGCTTGACGGCTAGCGGGGGGGGCCTAGAGACCCAGTACTTC. It encodes CASSLTASGGGLETQYF. The full variable domain, with the rest looked up from reference TRBV5-4 and TRBJ2-5, is ETGVTQSPTHLIKTRGQQVTLRCSSQSGHNTVSWYQQALGQGPQFIFQYYREEENGRGNFPPRFSGLQFPNYSSELNVNALELDDSALYLCASSLTASGGGLETQYFGPGTRLLVL.

This clonotype was counted between two and nine times. CDR3 nucleotide sequence: TGTGCCAGCAGTTTTCGTACATCCCTGGGGGGTGAAGCTTTCTTT. It codes for CASSFRTSLGGEAFF. The chain uses TRBV28 and TRBJ1-1, with D possibly TRBD1 on 5 matching bases. This CDR3 comprises 15 residues. Trimming took 3 bases from V and 7 from J, leaving 18 bases between them. Germline CDR1 and CDR2: MDHEN and SYDVKM.

The rearrangement uses TRBV5-6 and TRBJ2-2; D is perhaps TRBD1 (5 bases). Germline loops: CDR1 SGHDT, CDR2 YYEEEE. V was clipped by 2 bases and J by 5 bases, with 10 bases between them. The CDR3 covers 14 residues. Here the CDR3 DNA reads TGTGCCAGCAGCTTAATACAGGAGACCGGGGAGCTGTTTTTT. This sequence encodes CASSLIQETGELFF.

The CDR3 is CASSLAIGQETQYF. The CDR3, as DNA: TGTGCCAGCAGCTTAGCGATAGGGCAAGAGACCCAGTACTTC. The chain uses TRBV11-1 and TRBJ2-5; the D is unclear. This CDR3 has 14 amino acids. The V gene lost 0 bases and the J gene lost 2 bases, with 7 bases spanning the gap. Looked up from germline, CDR1 is SGHAT and CDR2 is FQDESV (reference sequence). Based on the CDR3 plus reference TRBV11-1 and TRBJ2-5, the full variable domain is EAEVAQSPRYKITEKSQAVAFWCDPISGHATLYWYRQILGQGPELLVQFQDESVVDDSQLPKDRFSAERLKGVDSTLKIQPAELGDSAMYLCASSLAIGQETQYFGPGTRLLVL.

The chain couples TRBV2 to TRBJ1-3, with D perhaps matching TRBD1 (6 bases). Trimming took 5 bases from V and 1 from J, leaving 18 bases between them. The CDR3 loop spans 17 amino acids. In germline, CDR1 is SNHLY, CDR2 FYNNEI. The CDR3 loop reads CASSLTGSALSGNTIYF. CDR3 DNA sequence: TGTGCCAGCAGTTTAACAGGGTCGGCACTGTCTGGAAACACCATATATTTT.

This clonotype was counted a few times. The chain is built from TRBV12-3 or TRBV12-4 and TRBJ1-4, with D hard to call. The CDR3 is 15 amino acids. V lost 3 bases and J lost 8, with 16 bases in between. The CDR3 loop is CASSFGDQTDEKLFF. In DNA, the CDR3 is TGTGCCAGCAGTTTTGGGGATCAGACGGACGAAAAACTGTTTTTT.

This chain joins TRBV11-2 and TRBJ2-3; TRBD2 matches 10 bases. The CDR3 is 17 residues long. Trimming removed 0 bases from V and 3 bases from J; junction bases left unmatched: 6. Germline V gene sequence: CDR1 SGHAT, CDR2 FQNNGV. Here the CDR3 reads CASSLELAGLSTDTQYF. The CDR3 nucleotides are TGTGCCAGCAGCTTAGAACTAGCGGGGTTGAGTACAGATACGCAGTATTTT.

This clonotype was detected many times. This chain uses TRBV5-1 with TRBJ1-1, with 10 bases aligning to TRBD1. With 3 bases clipped from V and 5 bases from J, the junction kept 7 bases outside the gene matches. The germline CDR1 and CDR2 sequences are SGHRS and YFSETQ. This CDR3 has 15 residues. DNA of the CDR3: TGCGCCAGCAGCTCGGGACAGGGGCCTAATACTGAAGCTTTCTTT. Amino acids: CASSSGQGPNTEAFF. Full variable domain (outside the CDR3, taken from reference TRBV5-1 and TRBJ1-1): KAGVTQTPRYLIKTRGQQVTLSCSPISGHRSVSWYQQTPGQGLQFLFEYFSETQRNKGNFPGRFSGRQFSNSRSEMNVSTLELGDSALYLCASSSGQGPNTEAFFGQGTRLTVV.

This clonotype was detected ten times or more. The chain carries TRBV2 and TRBJ1-2, with TRBD1 identical over 10 bases. The CDR3 extends over 13 amino acids. Per germline, CDR1 SNHLY and CDR2 FYNNEI. V shed 8 bases and J 2 bases; nucleotides not matched to a gene: 2. The CDR3: CASRTGGNYGYTF. Here the CDR3 DNA reads TGTGCCAGCCGGACAGGGGGGAACTATGGCTACACCTTC.

This clonotype occurred a few times. The genes are TRBV19 and TRBJ2-7, with 10 bases matching TRBD2. CDR3 length: 15 residues. The germline CDR1 and CDR2 sequences are LNHDA and SQIVND (reference sequence). Trimming cost V 2 bases and J 8 bases; bases outside gene matches: 9. CDR3 DNA: TGTGCCAGTAGTATACAAGCGGGGGGGGACGCGAAGCAGTACTTC. Translated, it gives CASSIQAGGDAKQYF.

This clonotype was recorded at least ten times. The gene calls are TRBV28 and TRBJ2-3; D gene unclear. Trimming removed 5 bases at V and 2 bases at J, with 5 bases between. There are 12 residues in the CDR3. Germline V gene sequence: CDR1 MDHEN, CDR2 SYDVKM. Here the CDR3 reads CASSPTTDTQYF. As DNA, the CDR3 is TGTGCCAGCAGTCCCACCACAGATACGCAGTATTTT. The full variable domain, completed using reference TRBV28 and TRBJ2-3, is DVKVTQSSRYLVKRTGEKVFLECVQDMDHENMFWYRQDPGLGLRLIYFSYDVKMKEKGDIPEGYSVSREKKERFSLILESASTNQTSMYLCASSPTTDTQYFGPGTRLTVL.

The table lists this clonotype with many counts. This rearrangement joins TRBV25-1 to TRBJ2-1, with D tentatively TRBD2 (7 bases). In germline, CDR1 is MGHDK, CDR2 SYGVNS. The germline V and J ends were trimmed by 5 bases and 8 bases, with 28 bases remaining between them. The CDR3 is 18 amino acids. Here the CDR3 DNA reads TGTGCCAGCAGTCCCGGGGGAGGGGGGGGCCCTGGATCGGATGAGCAGTTCTTC. Translation gives CASSPGGGGGPGSDEQFF.

The CDR3 sequence is CASSYRAYNSPLHF. The CDR3 DNA is TGTGCCAGCAGTTACAGGGCATATAATTCACCCCTCCACTTT. The chain couples TRBV28 to TRBJ1-6; D perhaps matches TRBD1 (6 bases). Germline V gives CDR1 MDHEN, CDR2 SYDVKM. V was trimmed by 4 bases and J by 4 bases, leaving 8 bases between them. CDR3 length: 14 amino acids.

In this sample, this clonotype turned up a few times. A read error may produce the germline difference seen at one junction end. This chain links TRBV2 with TRBJ1-4; D not certain. CDR1 and CDR2 from the germline V gene are SNHLY and FYNNEI. This CDR3 is built from 8 residues. Written as DNA, the CDR3 is TGTGCCAGCAGTGGGCGGGTGTTT. Translation: CASSGRVF.

The rearrangement joins TRBV20-1 to TRBJ1-5; 7 nucleotides line up with TRBD1. V trimming: 0 bases; J trimming: 14 bases; junction bases outside the gene matches: 10. This CDR3 spans 13 amino acids. CDR1 is DFQATT, CDR2 SNEGSKA, per germline (reference sequence). As DNA, the CDR3 is TGCAGTGCTAGAGATCACAGGGGATACAATGAGCATTTT. Protein sequence: CSARDHRGYNEHF.